The 13 T cell receptor beta chains in this list originate from one sample, sequenced in a study of T cells in Graves' hyperthyroidism and ophthalmopathy. The source material, RNA transcripts, was used to amplify TCR beta CDR3 regions. The HTBI primer set drove a first-round RT-PCR of the TCR CDR3. From the multiplex PCR reads, TCRdb called clonotypes with MiXCR, one entry per CDR3 protein. This repertoire shows 300,000 to 400,000 distinct CDR3 sequences, approximately 13% found once; its top ten account for 9.2%. Sequencing was performed on blood. These receptors were obtained from a woman aged 18-29 years with Graves' hyperthyroidism.

This clonotype was seen repeatedly, ten times or more. V and J are TRBV28 and TRBJ1-5, with D maybe TRBD1 (6 bases). Germline lookup yields CDR1 MDHEN and CDR2 SYDVKM. This CDR3 region has 13 residues. Trimming removed 9 bases at V and 5 bases at J, with 14 bases between. The CDR3 region has the DNA TGTGCCAGTAAGGGACAAACCGATCAGCCCCAGCATTTT. Translated: CASKGQTDQPQHF.

This chain connects TRBV4-3 to TRBJ2-3, with a possible D match to TRBD2 (6 bases). The CDR3 loop spans 14 amino acids. V gave up 1 base and J gave up 6 bases, with 11 bases separating them. Germline V CDR1 and CDR2: LGHNA, YSLEER. CDR3 DNA: TGCGCCAGCAGCCAAGTCACTAGCCCGGATACGCAGTATTTT. Its protein is CASSQVTSPDTQYF.

The V call is TRBV11-2, the J call TRBJ2-3; 8 bases line up with TRBD2. V shed 6 bases and J 7 bases; nucleotides not matched to a gene: 6. This CDR3 comprises 13 residues. The V gene's germline CDR1 is SGHAT and CDR2 FQNNGV. CDR3 in amino acids: CASSPGGRNTQYF. The CDR3 DNA reads TGTGCCAGCAGTCCGGGGGGGCGAAATACGCAGTATTTT.

This chain links TRBV7-2 with TRBJ2-3; D call uncertain. The CDR3 is 14 amino acids. Trimming took 5 bases from V and 0 from J, leaving 9 bases between them. Germline V gives CDR1 SGHTA, CDR2 FQGNSA. The CDR3 DNA sequence: TGTACCAGCAGCCTCAGCGTTAGCACAGATACGCAGTATTTT. It codes for CTSSLSVSTDTQYF.

The chain is built from TRBV7-9 and TRBJ1-3; D perhaps matches TRBD1 (5 bases). This CDR3 contains 14 residues. V lost 5 bases, J lost 2 bases, and 10 bases lay in between. Germline V gives CDR1 SEHNR, CDR2 FQNEAQ (reference sequence). CDR3 sequence reads: CASSQGTAGNTIYF. The CDR3 DNA is TGTGCCAGCAGCCAAGGGACGGCTGGAAACACCATATATTTT.

This clonotype was detected ten times or more. This chain joins TRBV28 and TRBJ1-1; D ambiguous. The germline V gene encodes CDR1 MDHEN and CDR2 SYDVKM. The CDR3 length is 16 residues. V was pared by 3 bases and J by 1 base, with 15 bases between. The CDR3 here is CASSFGTASWNTEAFF. CDR3 bases: TGTGCCAGCAGTTTTGGAACAGCCTCATGGAACACTGAAGCTTTCTTT.

This clonotype was seen repeatedly, ten times or more. The V gene is TRBV5-1, the J gene TRBJ2-5; 8 nucleotides align to TRBD2. The CDR3 extends over 15 amino acids. CDR1 and CDR2 from the germline V gene are SGHRS and YFSETQ. V was pared by 4 bases and J by 5 bases, with 10 bases of the junction left unmatched. The CDR3 sequence: CASSRAAGVGETQYF. The CDR3 DNA reads TGCGCCAGCAGCCGAGCAGCGGGAGTAGGTGAGACCCAGTACTTC.

This clonotype was recorded many times. CDR3 bases: TGTGCCATCAGTGAGCAAAGGACAGGGGCCTACGAGCAGTACTTC. It codes for CAISEQRTGAYEQYF. This rearrangement joins TRBV10-3 to TRBJ2-7; 9 bases fit TRBD1. The germline CDR1 and CDR2 sequences are ENHRY and SYGVKD. J lost 2 bases, V lost 2 bases, and 4 bases had no gene match. The CDR3 length is 15 residues.

In its sample, this clonotype was seen a few times. This chain uses TRBV19 with TRBJ2-7; a weak D match, TRBD1 (5 bases). Trimming left V 3 bases short and J 4 bases short, with 13 bases between. Germline V lookup: CDR1 LNHDA, CDR2 SQIVND (reference sequence). The CDR3 consists of 14 residues. The CDR3 DNA is TGTGCCAGTAGTATCGGACAAATCGGATACGAGCAGTACTTC. Translating it yields CASSIGQIGYEQYF.

This clonotype was seen repeatedly, ten times or more. The chain recombines TRBV6-2 or TRBV6-3 with TRBJ1-2, with 7 bases identical to TRBD1. The trim removed 6 bases at V and 6 bases at J, leaving 13 bases unmatched. Germline V lookup: CDR1 MNHEY, CDR2 SVGEGT. The CDR3 is 15 amino acids. In DNA form, the CDR3 reads TGTGCCAGCAGACAGGACAGGCTTCCCTTCGATGGCTACACCTTC. This codes for CASRQDRLPFDGYTF.

Many counts were recorded for this clonotype. The rearrangement joins TRBV7-8 to TRBJ2-5; D perhaps matches TRBD2 (6 bases). Trimming took 5 bases from V and 1 from J, leaving 14 bases between them. Germline CDR1 SGHVS, CDR2 FQNEAQ. The CDR3 consists of 15 residues. CDR3 sequence (DNA): TGTGCCAGCAGCCCCCGCTGGACTACCCAAGAGACCCAGTACTTC. Protein: CASSPRWTTQETQYF.

This clonotype was picked up many times. The CDR3 nucleotides are TGCAGTGCTAGGTCGAGCTCGGGCAGGGGGTTCGAGGAGCAGTACTTC. Translating it yields CSARSSSGRGFEEQYF. This chain links TRBV20-1 with TRBJ2-7; 7 positions match TRBD1. The trim removed 3 bases at V and 7 bases at J, leaving 18 bases unmatched. The CDR3 consists of 16 residues. Per the germline V gene, CDR1 is DFQATT and CDR2 is SNEGSKA (reference sequence).

This clonotype has just a few counts. V and J are TRBV19 and TRBJ1-3; a weak D match, TRBD1 (6 bases). The CDR3 has 13 amino acids. The germline CDR1 and CDR2 sequences are LNHDA and SQIVND (reference sequence). Deletions cut 11 bases from V and 0 bases from J, with 11 bases between. The CDR3 DNA is TGTGCCTCCAGACAGGACTCTGGAAACACCATATATTTT. Encoded protein: CASRQDSGNTIYF.